The 16 T cell receptor beta chains presented below share a single source sample, sequenced in a study of CD8+ T cells in alopecia areata (dated by TCRdb to 2017 to 2018). The library was made by the immunoSEQ multiplex PCR assay. RNA was extracted from all samples and reverse transcribed into cDNA as template for TCR sequencing. TCRdb obtained this table from immuneACCESS and retained in-frame rearrangements with V and J assigned. These tables miss some clones; where compared with another copy, unresolved V genes account for less than half of the shortfall, and the remainder is unexplained. The sample data list about 110,000 clones, and approximately 59% of these were observed just once. The ten largest clonotypes hold 20% of the sample. Material for sequencing was CD8+ T cells sorted from blood. The receptors here all came from a human donor in good health.

This clone appeared many times. This chain uses TRBV4-2 with TRBJ2-2, with 10 bases that match TRBD2. V lost 0 bases, J lost 6 bases, and 4 bases stayed unmatched. Germline V CDR1 and CDR2: LGHNA, YNFKEQ. CDR3 length: 16 amino acids. The CDR3 region is CASSQDPAGGPGELFF. The CDR3, as DNA: TGTGCCAGCAGCCAAGATCCAGCGGGGGGGCCCGGGGAGCTGTTTTTT.

This clone was found a few times. The CDR3 protein is CASSQIETSRSYEQYF. As DNA, the CDR3 is TGCGCCAGCAGCCAAATAGAGACTAGCCGATCCTACGAGCAGTACTTC. The rearrangement joins TRBV4-1 to TRBJ2-7, with 7 bases identical to TRBD2. V trimming: 2 bases; J trimming: 1 base; junction bases outside the gene matches: 8. In germline, CDR1 is MGHRA, CDR2 YSYEKL. This CDR3 is 16 amino acids long.

CDR3 in DNA: TGCGCCAGCAGCTTGGAACTTACAGGGTCCGCCTACGAGCAGTACTTC. Its protein product is CASSLELTGSAYEQYF. The chain couples TRBV5-1 to TRBJ2-7; D possibly corresponds to TRBD1 (6 bases). V lost 0 bases and J lost 2, with 15 bases in between. The CDR3 has 16 amino acids. Looked up from germline, CDR1 is SGHRS and CDR2 is YFSETQ.

The count of this clone is one. The chain uses TRBV27 and TRBJ2-5; TRBD1 matches at 8 bases. The ends lost 10 bases at V and 1 base at J; junction bases unmatched: 11. Looked up from germline, CDR1 is MNHEY and CDR2 is SMNVEV (reference sequence). This CDR3 is built from 15 residues. CDR3 loop: CATQRGTGLQETQYF. The CDR3, as DNA: TGTGCCACCCAACGCGGGACAGGTCTCCAAGAGACCCAGTACTTC.

The chain employs TRBV4-3 and TRBJ2-5; TRBD2 aligns across 11 bases. Germline CDR1 reads LGHNA; CDR2 reads YSLEER. CDR3 length equals 21 residues. The V segment lost 1 base and the J segment 3 bases; nucleotides outside the gene matches: 19. This CDR3 is CASSQGYNMPGLAASKETQYF. CDR3 in DNA: TGCGCCAGCAGCCAAGGGTACAACATGCCGGGACTAGCGGCGAGCAAAGAGACCCAGTACTTC.

The chain couples TRBV27 to TRBJ2-3; no firm D call. Germline values: CDR1 MNHEY, CDR2 SMNVEV (reference sequence). This CDR3 spans 10 amino acids. V lost 6 bases to trimming and J lost 6 bases, with 4 bases between them. In nucleotides, the CDR3 is TGTGCCAGCAGGCGGGATACGCAGTATTTT. This codes for CASRRDTQYF.

In its sample, this clone was seen once. The J gene is TRBJ2-3, the V gene TRBV7-9; D is possibly TRBD1 or TRBD2 (5 bases each). V was pared by 4 bases and J by 2 bases, with 16 bases between. CDR3 size: 16 residues. From germline, CDR1 is SEHNR and CDR2 FQNEAQ (reference sequence). The CDR3 DNA is TGTGCCAGCAGCTATCCCGGGGCACCCGACACAGATACGCAGTATTTT. Its translation: CASSYPGAPDTDTQYF.

V is TRBV7-9 and J is TRBJ2-1; D perhaps matches TRBD2 (6 bases). CDR1 SEHNR and CDR2 FQNEAQ come from the germline V gene (reference sequence). The V and J ends lost 1 base and 5 bases respectively, with 12 bases between them. The CDR3 loop spans 15 amino acids. CDR3 nucleotide sequence: TGTGCCAGCAGCTTAGGGGAGTGGGAGGACAATGAGCAGTTCTTC. Translation gives CASSLGEWEDNEQFF.

Details on this clone: Other DNA sequences in the sample encode the same CDR3. The gene calls are TRBV6-5 and TRBJ1-1; D not certain. The V gene lost 0 bases and the J gene lost 1 base, with 6 bases spanning the gap. Germline values: CDR1 MNHEY, CDR2 SVGAGI. The CDR3 has 14 amino acids. The DNA for the CDR3 is TGTGCCAGCAGTTACTCAGGAGGGAACACTGAAGCTTTCTTT. Translation gives CASSYSGGNTEAFF.

V usage is TRBV9 and J usage is TRBJ1-2, with a weak D call TRBD1 (5 bases). The V end was cut by 3 bases, the J end by 6 bases, with 18 bases between. CDR1 and CDR2 (germline): SGDLS, YYNGEE. This CDR3 contains 15 residues. This CDR3 reads CASSASLWTGDGYTF. The CDR3 DNA sequence: TGTGCCAGCAGCGCTAGTCTCTGGACGGGGGATGGCTACACCTTC. Full variable domain (rest looked up from reference TRBV9 and TRBJ1-2): DSGVTQTPKHLITATGQRVTLRCSPRSGDLSVYWYQQSLDQGLQFLIQYYNGEERAKGNILERFSAQQFPDLHSELNLSSLELGDSALYFCASSASLWTGDGYTFGSGTRLTVV.

The rearrangement uses TRBV6-5 and TRBJ2-5, with D perhaps TRBD1 or TRBD2 (5 bases each). Deletions cut 6 bases from V and 3 bases from J, with 17 bases between. CDR1 MNHEY and CDR2 SVGAGI come from the germline V gene. The CDR3 has 15 amino acids. The CDR3 here is CASRNGAGWEETQYF. The CDR3 DNA reads TGTGCCAGCAGAAACGGGGCTGGGTGGGAAGAGACCCAGTACTTC.

The chain links TRBV29-1 to TRBJ2-3; no firm D call. Trimming cost V 6 bases and J 2 bases, with 12 bases left between them. The CDR3 contains 13 residues. The V gene's germline CDR1 is SQVTM and CDR2 ANQGSEA. The CDR3 sequence: CSVSPPPTDTQYF. In nucleotides, the CDR3 is TGCAGCGTGAGCCCCCCACCCACAGATACGCAGTATTTT.

To note about this clone: The junction does not match germline at one end; this may be a read error. This sequence joins TRBV7-7 and TRBJ2-7; D is possibly TRBD1 or TRBD2 (6 bases each). CDR3 length: 16 amino acids. Germline CDR1 and CDR2: SSHAT and FNYEAQ (reference sequence). The CDR3 sequence is CASSLRSGGPSYEQYF. The CDR3 DNA is TGTGCTAGCAGCTTACGTTCCGGGGGCCCCTCCTACGAGCAGTACTTC.

The gene calls are TRBV27 and TRBJ1-4; no firm D call. V was pared by 6 bases and J by 0 bases, with 14 bases between. The CDR3 runs to 16 residues. Germline V gives CDR1 MNHEY, CDR2 SMNVEV (reference sequence). The CDR3 loop reads CASRGMISSTNEKLFF. For the CDR3, the DNA is TGTGCCAGCAGGGGAATGATCAGCTCAACTAATGAAAAACTGTTTTTT.

This clone was detected only a few times. This chain uses TRBV29-1 with TRBJ2-1, with TRBD1 identical over 10 bases. The CDR3 spans 16 residues. V was clipped by 4 bases and J by 2 bases; unmatched bases: 8. Germline assignment: CDR1 SQVTM and CDR2 ANQGSEA. CDR3 region: CSVVGAGTGAYNEQFF. The CDR3 DNA is TGCAGCGTTGTGGGTGCCGGGACAGGGGCCTACAATGAGCAGTTCTTC.

The DNA for the CDR3 is TGTGCCACCAGCAGAGGGGGACTCACCTACGAGCAGTACTTC. This translates into CATSRGGLTYEQYF. The gene calls are TRBV15 and TRBJ2-7; D possibly corresponds to TRBD2 (6 bases). The germline V gene has CDR1 LNHNV and CDR2 YYDKDF (reference sequence). Trimming cost V 1 base and J 2 bases, with 9 bases left between them. The CDR3 sequence is 14 residues long.